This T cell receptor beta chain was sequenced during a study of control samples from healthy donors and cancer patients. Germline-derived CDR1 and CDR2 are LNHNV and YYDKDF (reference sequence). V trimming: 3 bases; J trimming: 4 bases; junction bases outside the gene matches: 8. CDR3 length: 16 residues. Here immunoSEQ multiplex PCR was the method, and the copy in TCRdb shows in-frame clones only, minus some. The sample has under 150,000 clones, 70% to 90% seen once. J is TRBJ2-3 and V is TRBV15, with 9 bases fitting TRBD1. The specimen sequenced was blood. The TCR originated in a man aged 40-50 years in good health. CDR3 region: CATSSVLGTGSDTQYF. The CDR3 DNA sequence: TGTGCCACCAGCAGCGTTTTGGGGACAGGGTCAGATACGCAGTATTTT. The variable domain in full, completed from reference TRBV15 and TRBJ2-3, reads DAMVIQNPRYQVTQFGKPVTLSCSQTLNHNVMYWYQQKSSQAPKLLFHYYDKDFNNEADTPDNFQSRRPNTSFCFLDIRSPGLGDTAMYLCATSSVLGTGSDTQYFGPGTRLTVL.